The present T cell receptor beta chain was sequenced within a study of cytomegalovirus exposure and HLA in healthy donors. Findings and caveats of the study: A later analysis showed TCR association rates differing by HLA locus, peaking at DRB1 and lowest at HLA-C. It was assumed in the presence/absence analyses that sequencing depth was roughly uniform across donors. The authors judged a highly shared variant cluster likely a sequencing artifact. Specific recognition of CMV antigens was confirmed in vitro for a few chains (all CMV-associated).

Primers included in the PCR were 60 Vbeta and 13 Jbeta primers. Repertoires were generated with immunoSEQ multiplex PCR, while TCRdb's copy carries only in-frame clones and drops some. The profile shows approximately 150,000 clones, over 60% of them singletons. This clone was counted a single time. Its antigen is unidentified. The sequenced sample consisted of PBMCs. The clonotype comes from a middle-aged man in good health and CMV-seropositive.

CDR3 sequence: CASSQGQSNQPQHF. The DNA of the CDR3 is TGTGCCAGCAGCCAGGGACAGAGCAATCAGCCCCAGCATTTT. This chain connects TRBV5-8 to TRBJ1-5; 7 bases match TRBD1. The germline V gene has CDR1 SGHTS and CDR2 YDEGEE. The CDR3 consists of 14 residues. The trim removed 4 bases at V and 1 base at J, leaving 2 bases unmatched. The full variable domain, in which reference TRBV5-8 and TRBJ1-5 provide the parts outside the CDR3, is EAGVTQSPTHLIKTRGQQATLRCSPISGHTSVYWYQQALGLGLQFLLWYDEGEERNRGNFPPRFSGRQFPNYSSELNVNALELEDSALYLCASSQGQSNQPQHFGDGTRLSIL.